This T cell receptor beta chain was recovered during a study of cytomegalovirus exposure and HLA in healthy donors. The study, taken as a whole, reports: For most TCR sequences rarity was the rule, although some public TCRs occurred in many donors.

This clone was seen more than once but under ten times. The antigen is undetermined. This PCR relied on a set of 60 Vbeta primers and 13 Jbeta primers. Profiling relied on immunoSEQ multiplex PCR, and the TCRdb table lists in-frame clones only, not all of them. In the table there are around 130,000 clones, around 86% of which are singletons. Material: PBMCs. The TCR comes from a woman aged 40 to 49 in good health and CMV-seronegative.

The CDR3 sequence: CASSYSSGLTEAFF. In nucleotides, the CDR3 is TGTGCCAGCAGTTACTCATCAGGGCTCACTGAAGCTTTCTTT. The rearrangement uses TRBV6-5 and TRBJ1-1; TRBD1 is a possible D gene (5 bases). V lost 0 bases and J 4 bases, leaving 9 bases between the germline ends. The CDR3 is 14 residues long. Germline loops: CDR1 MNHEY, CDR2 SVGAGI.